A single sample is the source of the 11 T cell receptor beta chains below, sequenced in a study of blood T cell repertoires in COVID-19 (TCRdb year 2020). Libraries were built with the immunoSEQ multiplex PCR assay. The immuneACCESS repertoire file appears here via TCRdb, limited to in-frame rearrangements. These files lack a portion of the clones; in checked studies, under half of the deficit traces to unresolved V genes, and the cause of the others is not known. This sample lists some 74,000 clones; approximately 80% were detected once. Roughly 41% of the sample belongs to the ten largest clones. The specimen sequenced was peripheral blood. All receptors come from a man at least 80 years old with acute or convalescent COVID-19.

The V gene is TRBV19, the J gene TRBJ1-1, with 12 bases identical to TRBD1. This CDR3 contains 14 residues. The V segment lost 4 bases and the J segment 7 bases; nucleotides outside the gene matches: 4. Germline V gene lookup returns CDR1 LNHDA and CDR2 SQIVND (reference sequence). The CDR3 DNA reads as TGTGCCAGTAGTACGGGACAGGGGGCGAGTGAAGCTTTCTTT. Its protein product is CASSTGQGASEAFF. The variable domain in full, with the rest retrieved from reference TRBV19 and TRBJ1-1, is DGGITQSPKYLFRKEGQNVTLSCEQNLNHDAMYWYRQDPGQGLRLIYYSQIVNDFQKGDIAEGYSVSREKKESFPLTVTSAQKNPTAFYLCASSTGQGASEAFFGQGTRLTVV.

The J gene is TRBJ1-6, the V gene TRBV2; D might be TRBD1 (6 bases). Germline V gene lookup returns CDR1 SNHLY and CDR2 FYNNEI. The CDR3 consists of 15 residues. The V end lost 4 bases, the J end lost 7 bases, and 14 bases lay between the germline ends. The chain's CDR3 is CASSAQDSPNSPLHF. CDR3 DNA sequence: TGTGCCAGCAGTGCCCAGGACAGCCCAAATTCACCCCTCCACTTT.

CDR3 sequence: CASSLLGGRGTDTQYF. The CDR3 DNA reads as TGTGCCAGCAGTTTGCTCGGGGGACGAGGCACAGATACGCAGTATTTT. The chain recombines TRBV28 with TRBJ2-3; tentative D call: TRBD2 (6 bases). The CDR3 runs 16 residues. The ends were cut back, 3 bases at V and 1 base at J, with 14 bases in the middle. Germline V gene data show CDR1 as MDHEN and CDR2 as SYDVKM.

The chain employs TRBV7-9 and TRBJ1-1; TRBD1 might be the D (5 bases). This CDR3 has 14 amino acids. Germline lookup yields CDR1 SEHNR and CDR2 FQNEAQ (reference sequence). Trimming stripped 5 bases from V and 1 base from J, with 11 bases between. CDR3 region: CASSPQGTNTEAFF. The CDR3 bases are TGTGCCAGCAGCCCCCAGGGTACGAACACTGAAGCTTTCTTT. Supplemented by reference TRBV7-9 and TRBJ1-1, the full variable domain reads DTGVSQNPRHKITKRGQNVTFRCDPISEHNRLYWYRQTLGQGPEFLTYFQNEAQLEKSRLLSDRFSAERPKGSFSTLEIQRTEQGDSAMYLCASSPQGTNTEAFFGQGTRLTVV.

This clone turned up a few times. The chain uses TRBV2 and TRBJ2-1; 9 positions match TRBD2. This CDR3 region has 17 residues. The germline gives CDR1 SNHLY, CDR2 FYNNEI. Trimming took 7 bases from V and 0 from J; bases not matched to a gene: 10. CDR3 protein: CASNRAGGPSSYNEQFF. The DNA of the CDR3 is TGTGCCAGCAATAGGGCGGGAGGGCCAAGCTCCTACAATGAGCAGTTCTTC.

The table lists this clone with a few counts. The chain carries TRBV18 and TRBJ2-1, with 7 nucleotides matching TRBD1. The V segment lost 1 base and the J segment 7 bases; nucleotides outside the gene matches: 10. CDR1 and CDR2 from the germline V gene are KGHSH and LQKENI. The CDR3 is 16 residues long. The CDR3 nucleotides read TGTGCCAGCTCACCACAAAACAGGGGCTCTAGAAATGAGCAGTTCTTC. Residues: CASSPQNRGSRNEQFF. The full variable domain, its missing parts supplied by reference TRBV18 and TRBJ2-1, is NAGVMQNPRHLVRRRGQEARLRCSPMKGHSHVYWYRQLPEEGLKFMVYLQKENIIDESGMPKERFSAEFPKEGPSILRIQQVVRGDSAAYFCASSPQNRGSRNEQFFGPGTRLTVL.

This clone was seen a single time. The rearrangement links TRBV19 to TRBJ2-1, with 11 bases identical to TRBD2. Germline V gene lookup returns CDR1 LNHDA and CDR2 SQIVND (reference sequence). The J segment lost 5 bases and the V segment lost 5 bases, leaving 8 bases of the junction unmatched. The CDR3 contains 16 residues. CDR3 in amino acids: CASSRATSGSNNEQFF. As DNA, the CDR3 is TGTGCCAGTAGTCGCGCAACTAGCGGGAGCAACAATGAGCAGTTCTTC. The variable domain in full, with the rest retrieved from reference TRBV19 and TRBJ2-1, is DGGITQSPKYLFRKEGQNVTLSCEQNLNHDAMYWYRQDPGQGLRLIYYSQIVNDFQKGDIAEGYSVSREKKESFPLTVTSAQKNPTAFYLCASSRATSGSNNEQFFGPGTRLTVL.

The V and J genes are TRBV28 and TRBJ1-1; TRBD1 might be the D (6 bases). Trimming took 5 bases from V and 2 from J, leaving 9 bases between them. This CDR3 has 13 residues. Per germline, CDR1 MDHEN and CDR2 SYDVKM. CDR3 bases: TGTGCCAGCAGTCGACAGGCCAACACTGAAGCTTTCTTT. Its translation is CASSRQANTEAFF.

This clone has a handful of counts. The chain links TRBV6-2 or TRBV6-3 to TRBJ1-1, with TRBD1 identical over 7 bases. The CDR3 is 16 residues long. The V segment lost 4 bases and the J segment 3 bases; nucleotides outside the gene matches: 11. Germline V CDR1 and CDR2: MNHEY, SVGEGT. The CDR3 loop reads CASSFPGTAGDTEAFF. In nucleotides, the CDR3 is TGTGCCAGCAGTTTTCCCGGGACAGCCGGGGACACTGAAGCTTTCTTT.

The chain employs TRBV19 and TRBJ2-2; D gene unclear. The CDR3 sequence is 15 residues long. Looked up from germline, CDR1 is LNHDA and CDR2 is SQIVND (reference sequence). The ends were cut back, 7 bases at V and 6 bases at J, with 18 bases in the middle. The CDR3 reads CASTLGDPAPGELFF. CDR3 sequence (DNA): TGTGCCAGTACCCTCGGAGATCCCGCCCCCGGGGAGCTGTTTTTT.

V usage is TRBV7-2 and J usage is TRBJ1-4; 11 bases map to TRBD1. The V gene's germline CDR1 is SGHTA and CDR2 FQGNSA. The CDR3 sequence is 16 residues long. V gave up 1 base and J gave up 8 bases; unmatched junction bases: 6. This CDR3 is CASSLGTGGRKEKLFF. CDR3 bases: TGTGCCAGCAGCTTAGGGACAGGGGGCAGAAAGGAAAAACTGTTTTTT.